A single sample gave rise to the 31 T cell receptor beta chains below, sequenced in a study of blood T cell repertoires in COVID-19. The assay was immunoSEQ multiplex PCR, and TCRdb's table has in-frame clones only and misses some. The data show 200,000 to 250,000 clones, over 75% seen once. The material sequenced was peripheral blood. Receptor source: a human donor in a cohort sampled during active COVID-19.

This clone appeared many times. One end of the junction fails to match germline, which may point to a read error. This chain joins TRBV11-3 and TRBJ2-3, with D unresolved. Germline V gives CDR1 SGHNT, CDR2 YENEEA. The CDR3 extends over 13 amino acids. CDR3 nucleotide sequence: TGTGCCAGCAGCTTAGGCGGCACTGATACGCAGTATTTT. Its translation: CASSLGGTDTQYF. Full variable domain (missing parts from reference TRBV11-3 and TRBJ2-3): EAGVVQSPRYKIIEKKQPVAFWCNPISGHNTLYWYLQNLGQGPELLIRYENEEAVDDSQLPKDRFSAERLKGVDSTLKIQPAELGDSAVYLCASSLGGTDTQYFGPGTRLTVL.

The rearrangement joins TRBV18 to TRBJ1-4; the match to TRBD1 covers 9 bases. The length of the CDR3 is 15 residues. Germline loops: CDR1 KGHSH, CDR2 LQKENI. V dropped 4 bases and J dropped 4; count of bases not matched to a gene: 4. The CDR3 reads CASSRDRDLNEKLFF. The CDR3 DNA reads TGTGCCAGCTCACGGGACAGGGACCTTAATGAAAAACTGTTTTTT.

This clone has a count of ten or more. This rearrangement joins TRBV10-3 to TRBJ1-2; TRBD1 matches 9 bases. The ends lost 2 bases at V and 2 bases at J; junction bases unmatched: 6. This CDR3 contains 16 residues. Per the germline V gene, CDR1 is ENHRY and CDR2 is SYGVKD. CDR3 loop: CAISEPRDRANYGYTF. The CDR3 DNA reads TGTGCCATCAGTGAGCCCCGGGACAGGGCCAACTATGGCTACACCTTC.

This chain uses TRBV7-9 with TRBJ2-1, with 11 bases aligning to TRBD1. The CDR3 spans 16 residues. The J segment lost 8 bases and the V segment lost 4 bases, leaving 10 bases of the junction unmatched. Germline-derived CDR1 and CDR2 are SEHNR and FQNEAQ (reference sequence). CDR3 region: CASSSLGQGARDEQFF. In DNA form, the CDR3 reads TGTGCCAGCAGCTCACTAGGACAGGGGGCAAGGGATGAGCAGTTCTTC.

The J gene is TRBJ1-1, the V gene TRBV18; 7 nucleotides align to TRBD1. CDR1 and CDR2 (germline): KGHSH, LQKENI. Unmatched junction bases numbered 8, after V lost 6 bases and J lost 4 bases. This CDR3 is 14 amino acids long. The CDR3: CASSSAGGGTEAFF. The CDR3, as DNA: TGTGCCAGCTCTTCCGCAGGGGGAGGCACTGAAGCTTTCTTT.

The chain carries TRBV7-9 and TRBJ2-7, with TRBD2 as a possible D gene (6 bases). In germline, CDR1 is SEHNR, CDR2 FQNEAQ (reference sequence). The V end lost 1 base, the J end lost 1 base, and 11 bases lay between the germline ends. The CDR3 has 15 amino acids. The CDR3 protein is CASSLDGGRSYEQYF. CDR3 DNA sequence: TGTGCCAGCAGCTTAGACGGAGGGCGTTCCTACGAGCAGTACTTC.

This clone was detected many times. The gene calls are TRBV18 and TRBJ2-7; TRBD1 might be the D (8 bases). CDR1 KGHSH and CDR2 LQKENI come from the germline V gene. V shed 4 bases and J shed 2 bases, with 24 bases lying between them. The CDR3 is 18 amino acids. The CDR3 is CASSQLRGQGAPAYEQYF. CDR3 nucleotide sequence: TGTGCCAGCTCACAGCTGCGGGGGCAGGGGGCACCCGCCTACGAGCAGTACTTC.

On this clone itself: The same CDR3 also results from other DNA sequences found in this sample. The CDR3 DNA sequence: TGCAGCGTTGACAGGGGCACTGAAGCTTTCTTT. Protein sequence: CSVDRGTEAFF. The chain combines TRBV29-1 with TRBJ1-1, with D possibly being TRBD1 (6 bases). Trimming took off 3 bases at V and 4 bases at J, with 6 bases between the two ends. Per germline, CDR1 SQVTM and CDR2 ANQGSEA. The CDR3 covers 11 residues.

The J gene is TRBJ1-4, the V gene TRBV2; 9 nucleotides align to TRBD1. The CDR3 sequence is 15 residues long. After removal of 8 bases from V and 4 bases from J, the junction contained 8 bases not matched to a gene. Germline V gene data show CDR1 as SNHLY and CDR2 as FYNNEI. Here the CDR3 DNA reads TGTGCCAGCGGGGTACAGGGGGCCCTTAATGAAAAACTGTTTTTT. Translating it yields CASGVQGALNEKLFF.

This chain uses TRBV30 with TRBJ1-5, with D possibly TRBD1 on 6 matching bases. V lost 5 bases, J lost 0 bases, and 11 bases lay in between. CDR3 length equals 14 residues. Germline CDR1 and CDR2: GTSNPN and SVGIG (reference sequence). CDR3 in amino acids: CAWGGPGSNQPQHF. Here the CDR3 DNA reads TGTGCCTGGGGGGGGCCAGGTAGCAATCAGCCCCAGCATTTT.

This sequence joins TRBV6-5 and TRBJ1-4, with 7 bases matching TRBD1. This CDR3 contains 16 residues. The ends lost 2 bases at V and 8 bases at J; junction bases unmatched: 11. Germline values: CDR1 MNHEY, CDR2 SVGAGI. The CDR3 nucleotides are TGTGCCAGCAGTTACCAACCCACAGGGGTTGGAGAAAAACTGTTTTTT. It yields the protein CASSYQPTGVGEKLFF.

The chain carries TRBV7-6 and TRBJ2-1; 12 nucleotides match TRBD2. This CDR3 is built from 16 residues. Per the germline V gene, CDR1 is SGHVS and CDR2 is FNYEAQ. V shed 2 bases and J 4 bases; nucleotides not matched to a gene: 3. This CDR3 is CASSLRTSGMYNEQFF. In DNA form, the CDR3 reads TGTGCCAGCAGCTTAAGGACTAGCGGGATGTACAATGAGCAGTTCTTC.

This clone was seen only once. The chain employs TRBV5-6 and TRBJ2-7, with D perhaps matching TRBD2 (6 bases). V lost 2 bases, J lost 2 bases, and 17 bases lay in between. The CDR3 contains 16 residues. Germline V gives CDR1 SGHDT, CDR2 YYEEEE. CDR3 bases: TGTGCCAGCAGCTTTGGACTGGGCGGGGCAACCTACGAGCAGTACTTC. Protein sequence: CASSFGLGGATYEQYF.

The chain is built from TRBV7-8 and TRBJ1-2; D remains unclear. Trimming took 0 bases from V and 2 from J, leaving 10 bases between them. In germline, CDR1 is SGHVS, CDR2 FQNEAQ. The CDR3 is 15 amino acids. The CDR3 nucleotides are TGTGCCAGCAGCTTAGCGGGCGGGTTAAACTATGGCTACACCTTC. It is translated as CASSLAGGLNYGYTF.

The rearrangement uses TRBV27 and TRBJ2-5; 9 bases line up with TRBD2. The ends lost 1 base at V and 4 bases at J; junction bases unmatched: 4. Germline V gives CDR1 MNHEY, CDR2 SMNVEV (reference sequence). The CDR3 has 15 amino acids. The CDR3 DNA sequence: TGTGCCAGCAGTTTATGGTCTAGCGGGACAGAGACCCAGTACTTC. Its protein product is CASSLWSSGTETQYF.

This clone has just one count. The rearrangement joins TRBV24-1 to TRBJ2-7; the match to TRBD2 covers 8 bases. Germline values: CDR1 KGHDR, CDR2 SFDVKD. The CDR3 runs to 15 residues. V shed 4 bases and J 1 base; nucleotides not matched to a gene: 5. The CDR3: CATSDQLAESYEQYF. The CDR3 nucleotides are TGTGCCACCAGTGACCAACTAGCGGAATCCTACGAGCAGTACTTC.

V is TRBV5-1 and J is TRBJ2-7; TRBD2 might be the D (6 bases). CDR1 and CDR2 from the germline V gene are SGHRS and YFSETQ. The CDR3 is made up of 13 amino acids. Trimming pared 0 bases from V and 5 bases from J, leaving 9 bases between. This CDR3 reads CASSLGLVNEQYF. CDR3 DNA sequence: TGCGCCAGCAGCTTGGGACTAGTCAACGAGCAGTACTTC.

The gene calls are TRBV10-3 and TRBJ2-3, with D perhaps matching TRBD1 (5 bases). Deletions cut 0 bases from V and 7 bases from J, with 11 bases between. CDR3 length: 14 amino acids. Germline-derived CDR1 and CDR2 are ENHRY and SYGVKD. The CDR3 DNA reads TGTGCCATCAGTGAGTCGGCAGGGATTCATACGCAGTATTTT. Amino acids: CAISESAGIHTQYF.

V gene TRBV28 combines with J gene TRBJ1-2; 9 bases line up with TRBD1. Trimming cost V 5 bases and J 7 bases; bases outside gene matches: 2. The CDR3 spans 12 residues. Per germline, CDR1 MDHEN and CDR2 SYDVKM. The CDR3 DNA follows: TGTGCCAGCAGTGGACAGGGGACTGGCTACACCTTC. Its protein is CASSGQGTGYTF.

The chain uses TRBV28 and TRBJ2-7; a possible D gene is TRBD1 (5 bases). Germline CDR1 and CDR2: MDHEN and SYDVKM. This CDR3 has 16 amino acids. V was pared by 6 bases and J by 7 bases, with 25 bases between. This CDR3 is CASSTLTQGQGWEQYF. Written as DNA, the CDR3 is TGTGCCAGCAGCACCTTAACCCAAGGGCAGGGTTGGGAGCAGTACTTC.

The chain has TRBV6-5 and TRBJ1-1, with a possible D match to TRBD1 (5 bases). This CDR3 has 15 amino acids. The ends were cut back, 7 bases at V and 4 bases at J, with 19 bases in the middle. The V gene's germline CDR1 is MNHEY and CDR2 SVGAGI. The CDR3 DNA sequence: TGTGCCAGCATGCGGGGGATCTTGGGGATCACTGAAGCTTTCTTT. Residues: CASMRGILGITEAFF.

This clone turned up a few times. The rearrangement uses TRBV6-5 and TRBJ2-5; possible D gene TRBD2, 7 bases. Germline CDR1 MNHEY, CDR2 SVGAGI. V lost 8 bases and J 4 bases, leaving 11 bases between the germline ends. The length of the CDR3 is 12 residues. CDR3 DNA: TGTGCCAGCTACGCGGGGGCAGAGACCCAGTACTTC. Its protein product is CASYAGAETQYF.

The chain combines TRBV18 with TRBJ2-3; D not certain. Germline loops: CDR1 KGHSH, CDR2 LQKENI. The CDR3 loop spans 15 amino acids. V lost 1 base, J lost 0 bases, and 8 bases lay in between. CDR3 residues: CASSPRRDSTDTQYF. CDR3 nucleotides: TGTGCCAGCTCACCACGAAGAGATAGCACAGATACGCAGTATTTT.

The chain uses TRBV28 and TRBJ2-7, with TRBD1 matching 7 bases. CDR1 is MDHEN, CDR2 SYDVKM, per germline. This CDR3 spans 14 amino acids. V lost 2 bases to trimming and J lost 2 bases; unmatched junction nucleotides: 3. The CDR3 DNA sequence: TGTGCCAGCAGTTTAGAGGGACAGCCCTACGAGCAGTACTTC. The encoded protein is CASSLEGQPYEQYF.

V gene TRBV6-6 combines with J gene TRBJ2-7; 13 bases are a match to TRBD2. Germline CDR1 MNHNY, CDR2 SVGAGI (reference sequence). V lost 8 bases and J lost 2; bases outside the gene matches: 6. CDR3 length: 15 amino acids. The CDR3 DNA reads as TGTGCCAGCGCCCTGACTAGCGGGGGGACCTACGAGCAGTACTTC. Its protein is CASALTSGGTYEQYF.

The chain joins TRBV9 to TRBJ1-2, with D unresolved. The CDR3 has 15 amino acids. CDR1 is SGDLS and CDR2 is YYNGEE in the germline V gene. Trimming cost V 3 bases and J 8 bases, with 20 bases left between them. The CDR3, as DNA: TGTGCCAGCAGCGAAGGACCGGGCCCAACGGGGGGCTACACCTTC. Protein sequence: CASSEGPGPTGGYTF.

In its sample, this clone was seen a few times. The V gene is TRBV5-1, the J gene TRBJ1-5, with 9 bases fitting TRBD1. J gave up 2 bases and V 3 bases, and 3 bases lay outside the gene matches. The CDR3 extends over 15 amino acids. From germline, CDR1 is SGHRS and CDR2 YFSETQ. DNA for the CDR3: TGCGCCAGCAGCTGGGGGACAGGGCGCAATCAGCCCCAGCATTTT. Translated: CASSWGTGRNQPQHF.

The J gene is TRBJ2-6, the V gene TRBV9, with TRBD1 as a possible D gene (5 bases). V shed 0 bases and J shed 4 bases, with 26 bases lying between them. This CDR3 spans 21 amino acids. In germline, CDR1 is SGDLS, CDR2 YYNGEE. CDR3 protein: CASSVATRQNSSRTGANVLTF. The CDR3 nucleotides read TGTGCCAGCAGCGTAGCCACCCGACAGAATAGCTCCAGGACCGGGGCCAACGTCCTGACTTTC.

The chain carries TRBV19 and TRBJ1-2; TRBD1 aligns across 9 bases. The V gene end was trimmed by 9 bases and the J gene end by 4 bases; junction bases not matched to a gene: 6. Germline V gene lookup returns CDR1 LNHDA and CDR2 SQIVND (reference sequence). This CDR3 has 13 amino acids. CDR3 coding DNA: TGTGCCAGCACGGACAGGGGCCTCTATGGCTACACCTTC. Its protein product is CASTDRGLYGYTF.

The V and J genes are TRBV30 and TRBJ1-1; D is perhaps TRBD1 (6 bases). Germline V CDR1 and CDR2: GTSNPN, SVGIG (reference sequence). The CDR3 sequence is 12 residues long. With 5 bases removed from V and 9 bases from J, the gap between germline ends came to 16 bases. The CDR3 DNA reads TGTGCCTGGGAAACAGGGTGGGCTAAAGCTTTCTTT. It is translated as CAWETGWAKAFF.

This clone was seen a single time. The chain recombines TRBV25-1 with TRBJ2-7; 8 positions agree with TRBD1. Germline trimming cut 4 bases from V and 2 bases from J; bases unmatched to any gene: 1. Germline assignment: CDR1 MGHDK and CDR2 SYGVNS. The CDR3 covers 13 residues. CDR3 coding DNA: TGTGCCAGCAGTGGACAGGGGCCCTACGAGCAGTACTTC. As protein: CASSGQGPYEQYF.